The 8 T cell receptor beta chains below were found in one sample sequenced in a study of T cells in Graves' hyperthyroidism and ophthalmopathy. TCR beta CDR3 region amplification was performed from RNA transcripts. The HTBI primer set served for first-round RT-PCR of the TCR CDR3. TCRdb reanalysed the multiplex PCR reads using MiXCR and keeps one entry per CDR3 protein. The table records about 210,000 distinct CDR3 sequences, over 15% of them present only once. Sequenced input: blood. These receptors all stem from a man between 45 and 60 years old with Graves' hyperthyroidism.

This clonotype was seen at least ten times. The rearrangement joins TRBV20-1 to TRBJ2-3; D gene unclear. Germline CDR1 DFQATT, CDR2 SNEGSKA (reference sequence). The V end was cut by 5 bases, the J end by 1 base, with 10 bases between. CDR3 length: 13 amino acids. CDR3 coding DNA: TGCAGTGCTTCTACCTGGGGCACAGATACGCAGTATTTT. It is translated as CSASTWGTDTQYF.

DNA for the CDR3: TGTGCCATCAGTGAGTCTTATCTCTTCTACAATGAGCAGTTCTTC. It translates to CAISESYLFYNEQFF. The V gene is TRBV10-3, the J gene TRBJ2-1, with unresolved D. Per the germline V gene, CDR1 is ENHRY and CDR2 is SYGVKD. The CDR3 contains 15 residues. Trimming took 0 bases from V and 3 from J, leaving 9 bases between them.

The CDR3 spells CSARPRLAGGPPDEQFF. The DNA of the CDR3 is TGCAGTGCTAGACCTCGCCTAGCGGGAGGGCCGCCGGATGAGCAGTTCTTC. The chain couples TRBV20-1 to TRBJ2-1; 12 positions match TRBD2. This CDR3 region has 17 residues. V lost 2 bases, J lost 8 bases, and 13 bases stayed unmatched. Per germline, CDR1 DFQATT and CDR2 SNEGSKA (reference sequence).

This clonotype was observed at least ten times. The chain joins TRBV12-3 or TRBV12-4 to TRBJ1-2, with TRBD1 as a possible D gene (5 bases). Trimming took off 6 bases at V and 7 bases at J, with 18 bases between the two ends. The CDR3 runs 14 residues. The DNA for the CDR3 is TGTGCCAGCAGCCTACTGACAGTTGGGGGTGGCTACACCTTC. Encoded protein: CASSLLTVGGGYTF.

At least ten counts were recorded for this clonotype. The chain is built from TRBV3-2 and TRBJ2-5; the table gives TRBD2 as D, unverified against the DNA. TRBV3-2 corresponds to a pseudogene. This CDR3 spans 14 amino acids. CDR3 sequence reads: CASTSRSGQETQYF. CDR3 in DNA: TGTGCCAGCACCAGTCGGAGCGGGCAAGAGACCCAGTACTTC.

This clonotype has at least ten counts. The chain recombines TRBV3-1 with TRBJ2-2, with a possible D match to TRBD2 (6 bases). V was clipped by 3 bases and J by 5 bases, with 16 bases between them. In germline, CDR1 is LGHDT, CDR2 YNNKEL (reference sequence). This CDR3 is built from 16 residues. CDR3 nucleotides: TGTGCCAGCAGCCATTGGACGGGAGACGATACCGGGGAGCTGTTTTTT. This translates into CASSHWTGDDTGELFF.

This clonotype has just a few counts. One junction end disagrees with the germline gene, perhaps due to a read error. The chain joins TRBV20-1 to TRBJ2-7; TRBD2 is a possible D gene (5 bases). Germline V gene data show CDR1 as DFQATT and CDR2 as SNEGSKA (reference sequence). The CDR3 is 13 residues long. CDR3 residues: CSAGEGSGYEQYF. The CDR3 coding sequence is TGCAGTGCTGGAGAGGGCAGCGGATACGAGCAGTACTTC.

The J gene is TRBJ2-5, the V gene TRBV7-8, with 7 bases aligning to TRBD2. The J segment lost 5 bases and the V segment lost 5 bases, leaving 14 bases of the junction unmatched. CDR3 length: 16 amino acids. The germline gives CDR1 SGHVS, CDR2 FQNEAQ. Here the CDR3 DNA reads TGTGCCAGCAGCCTACTGGGCGGGGGAGGTATCGAGACCCAGTACTTC. Translation: CASSLLGGGGIETQYF.